One sample yielded the 22 T cell receptor beta chains listed below, sequenced in a study of cytomegalovirus exposure and HLA in healthy donors. The PCR was carried out with 60 Vbeta primers and 13 Jbeta primers. The table came from immunoSEQ multiplex PCR; TCRdb's copy has only in-frame clones and leaves some out. Here the sample spans fewer than 250,000 clones, around 85% being singletons. Sequencing input: PBMCs. Source of these receptors: a human donor in good health.

The chain recombines TRBV5-4 with TRBJ2-7; TRBD2 agrees at 11 bases. The CDR3 is 14 amino acids. V lost 2 bases and J lost 4; bases outside the gene matches: 2. Germline CDR1 reads SGHNT; CDR2 reads YYREEE (reference sequence). The DNA of the CDR3 is TGTGCCAGCAGCTTTGGGACTAGCGGTTACGAGCAGTACTTC. Amino acids: CASSFGTSGYEQYF.

The chain is built from TRBV19 and TRBJ2-1; D ambiguous. Germline CDR1 and CDR2: LNHDA and SQIVND (reference sequence). The V end was cut by 4 bases, the J end by 0 bases, with 10 bases between. This CDR3 has 15 residues. DNA of the CDR3: TGTGCCAGTAGTACCCTTAGTAGCTCCTACAATGAGCAGTTCTTC. This codes for CASSTLSSSYNEQFF.

This chain uses TRBV28 with TRBJ2-7, with 15 bases fitting TRBD2. Germline V gene sequence: CDR1 MDHEN, CDR2 SYDVKM. The CDR3 contains 16 residues. The V segment lost 0 bases and the J segment 4 bases; nucleotides outside the gene matches: 1. CDR3: CASSLWGLAGGYEQYF. CDR3 in DNA: TGTGCCAGCAGTTTATGGGGACTAGCGGGAGGTTACGAGCAGTACTTC.

The table lists this clone with a count of one. V gene TRBV9 combines with J gene TRBJ1-1, with D tentatively TRBD1 (6 bases). Trimming removed 0 bases at V and 5 bases at J, with 14 bases between. The germline CDR1 and CDR2 sequences are SGDLS and YYNGEE. There are 15 residues in the CDR3. CDR3 sequence (DNA): TGTGCCAGCAGCGTAGATCAGGGGAGATCAACTGAAGCTTTCTTT. This sequence encodes CASSVDQGRSTEAFF.

The rearrangement joins TRBV7-2 to TRBJ1-1; D might be TRBD1 (6 bases). The CDR3 is made up of 15 amino acids. V shed 1 base and J shed 3 bases, with 12 bases lying between them. In germline, CDR1 is SGHTA, CDR2 FQGNSA. Written as DNA, the CDR3 is TGTGCCAGCAGCTTAGGTAGGGGGGGGTACACTGAAGCTTTCTTT. This translates into CASSLGRGGYTEAFF. The complete variable domain, with remaining parts taken from reference TRBV7-2 and TRBJ1-1, reads GAGVSQSPSNKVTEKGKDVELRCDPISGHTALYWYRQSLGQGLEFLIYFQGNSAPDKSGLPSDRFSAERTGGSVSTLTIQRTQQEDSAVYLCASSLGRGGYTEAFFGQGTRLTVV.

The chain has TRBV11-1 and TRBJ2-7, with 8 bases lining up with TRBD1. V shed 1 base, J shed 5 bases, and the junction held 7 bases outside the gene matches. This CDR3 is built from 15 residues. The germline CDR1 and CDR2 sequences are SGHAT and FQDESV (reference sequence). The CDR3 reads CASSLEDREVDEQYF. As DNA, the CDR3 is TGTGCCAGCAGCTTAGAGGACAGGGAGGTGGACGAGCAGTACTTC.

This clone showed up just once. This chain uses TRBV4-1 with TRBJ2-3; a weak D match, TRBD2 (6 bases). V gave up 2 bases and J gave up 4 bases, with 16 bases separating them. Per the germline V gene, CDR1 is MGHRA and CDR2 is YSYEKL. The length of the CDR3 is 16 residues. The CDR3 protein is CASSQPGRDLADTQYF. For the CDR3, the DNA is TGCGCCAGCAGCCAACCGGGGCGGGATTTAGCAGATACGCAGTATTTT.

V is TRBV2 and J is TRBJ1-2; D may be TRBD1 (5 bases). The germline CDR1 and CDR2 sequences are SNHLY and FYNNEI. The CDR3 covers 17 residues. The V and J ends lost 0 bases and 8 bases respectively, with 22 bases between them. The DNA of the CDR3 is TGTGCCAGCAGTGAAGCGCTGGCAGGGCTCTTGGGAGGCGGCTACACCTTC. This translates into CASSEALAGLLGGGYTF.

The chain is built from TRBV2 and TRBJ2-5, with D perhaps matching TRBD2 (6 bases). The end of the DNA aligns better with TRBJ2-7, so the J call may be wrong. Germline V gives CDR1 SNHLY, CDR2 FYNNEI. The CDR3 length is 14 residues. The CDR3 DNA sequence: TGTGCCAGCAGCCCGGGAGTAGGGGTGAACGAGCAGTACTTC. It yields the protein CASSPGVGVNEQYF.

The chain employs TRBV5-1 and TRBJ2-2, with D maybe TRBD2 (7 bases). Germline V gene lookup returns CDR1 SGHRS and CDR2 YFSETQ. The CDR3 loop spans 15 amino acids. V was trimmed by 2 bases and J by 7 bases, leaving 15 bases between them. The CDR3: CASSLGGGPIGELFF. The CDR3 DNA sequence: TGCGCCAGCAGCTTAGGGGGAGGGCCGATCGGGGAGCTGTTTTTT.

Here the CDR3 reads CSVVRRDFGAGSPYEQYF. CDR3 nucleotide sequence: TGCAGCGTTGTAAGGAGGGACTTTGGAGCGGGATCCCCCTACGAGCAGTACTTC. The V and J genes are TRBV29-1 and TRBJ2-7; TRBD2 agrees at 7 bases. V was clipped by 4 bases and J by 2 bases; unmatched bases: 20. The germline CDR1 and CDR2 sequences are SQVTM and ANQGSEA. The CDR3 has 18 amino acids.

This chain uses TRBV19 with TRBJ2-3; D not certain. This CDR3 has 11 amino acids. CDR1 and CDR2 (germline): LNHDA, SQIVND (reference sequence). Trimming cost V 8 bases and J 6 bases, with 9 bases left between them. CDR3 sequence (DNA): TGTGCCAGTGGTGCTAGGGATACGCAGTATTTT. It codes for CASGARDTQYF.

The gene calls are TRBV6-5 and TRBJ2-7; 7 bases map to TRBD1. Trimming at V came to 3 bases and at J to 3 bases, leaving 5 bases not matched to a gene. The length of the CDR3 is 14 residues. The germline gives CDR1 MNHEY, CDR2 SVGAGI. The CDR3 bases are TGTGCCAGCAGTTATACTCGGGACAGCTACGAGCAGTACTTC. As protein: CASSYTRDSYEQYF.

The rearrangement uses TRBV19 and TRBJ1-5; 11 bases are a match to TRBD1. CDR3 length equals 17 residues. J lost 5 bases, V lost 2 bases, and 8 bases had no gene match. Germline values: CDR1 LNHDA, CDR2 SQIVND (reference sequence). The CDR3 DNA reads TGTGCCAGTAGTATATATTGGACAGGGGGCACCGATCAGCCCCAGCATTTT. Translated, it gives CASSIYWTGGTDQPQHF.

V and J are TRBV12-5 and TRBJ1-5, with unresolved D. Germline CDR1 and CDR2: LGHNT and FRNRAP. The CDR3 has 17 residues. The germline V and J ends were trimmed by 0 bases and 5 bases, with 17 bases remaining between them. The CDR3 DNA reads TGTGCTAGTGGTTTGGTGAGGTTGGGTTTCGGTGATCAGCCCCAGCATTTT. It specifies CASGLVRLGFGDQPQHF. The variable domain in full, completed from reference TRBV12-5 and TRBJ1-5, reads DARVTQTPRHKVTEMGQEVTMRCQPILGHNTVFWYRQTMMQGLELLAYFRNRAPLDDSGMPKDRFSAEMPDATLATLKIQPSEPRDSAVYFCASGLVRLGFGDQPQHFGDGTRLSIL.

A word on this clone: At one of its ends the junction is not consistent with the germline gene, which may arise from a read error. This rearrangement joins TRBV27 to TRBJ1-5; 7 nucleotides line up with TRBD1. This CDR3 has 13 residues. Per the germline V gene, CDR1 is MNHEY and CDR2 is SMNVEV (reference sequence). The CDR3 is CASSYRGNQPQHF. The DNA of the CDR3 is TGTGCCAGCAGTTACAGGGGCAACCAGCCCCAGCATTTT.

The V gene is TRBV7-3, the J gene TRBJ2-1, with D possibly matching TRBD2 (5 bases). Trimming removed 0 bases from V and 7 bases from J, with 7 bases in between. CDR1 is SGHTA, CDR2 FQGTGA, per germline. The CDR3 has 13 residues. CDR3 protein: CASSLTRGNEQFF. The CDR3, as DNA: TGTGCCAGCAGCTTAACCCGGGGTAATGAGCAGTTCTTC.

This clone is a singleton in its sample. The gene calls are TRBV30 and TRBJ1-5; D is undetermined. The CDR3 contains 15 residues. Germline V gene data show CDR1 as GTSNPN and CDR2 as SVGIG (reference sequence). Deletions cut 0 bases from V and 2 bases from J, with 11 bases between. The CDR3: CAWSVRGLGNQPQHF. The CDR3 coding sequence is TGTGCCTGGAGTGTCCGGGGTTTGGGCAATCAGCCCCAGCATTTT.

V and J are TRBV7-9 and TRBJ2-5, with D possibly matching TRBD2 (5 bases). The V gene lost 0 bases and the J gene lost 2 bases, with 10 bases spanning the gap. The CDR3 is made up of 15 amino acids. CDR1 and CDR2 (germline): SEHNR, FQNEAQ (reference sequence). CDR3 loop: CASSLAEAAQETQYF. The DNA for the CDR3 is TGTGCCAGCAGCTTAGCGGAGGCAGCTCAAGAGACCCAGTACTTC.

J is TRBJ2-3 and V is TRBV19; 10 bases fit TRBD2. With V trimmed by 5 bases and J by 0 bases, 2 bases remained unmatched. Germline assignment: CDR1 LNHDA and CDR2 SQIVND (reference sequence). The CDR3 is 15 residues long. CDR3 amino acids: CASSGTSASTDTQYF. In DNA form, the CDR3 reads TGTGCCAGTAGTGGGACTAGCGCTAGCACAGATACGCAGTATTTT.

The chain recombines TRBV6-5 with TRBJ2-7; D might be TRBD2 (7 bases). V was cut by 2 bases and J by 7 bases, with 15 bases left in between. This CDR3 region has 14 residues. Germline V gives CDR1 MNHEY, CDR2 SVGAGI. The DNA for the CDR3 is TGTGCCAGCAGTTACCTTACGGGGGGCGGAGAGCAGTACTTC. Translated: CASSYLTGGGEQYF.

The chain has TRBV5-3 and TRBJ2-5; possible D gene TRBD2, 6 bases. TRBV5-3 is assigned to the ORF class and has an uncertain function. V lost 4 bases, J lost 5 bases, and 9 bases lay in between. The CDR3 has 12 amino acids. DNA for the CDR3: TGTGCCAGAAGCCGACGGGGGGAGACCCAGTACTTC. Its translation: CARSRRGETQYF.